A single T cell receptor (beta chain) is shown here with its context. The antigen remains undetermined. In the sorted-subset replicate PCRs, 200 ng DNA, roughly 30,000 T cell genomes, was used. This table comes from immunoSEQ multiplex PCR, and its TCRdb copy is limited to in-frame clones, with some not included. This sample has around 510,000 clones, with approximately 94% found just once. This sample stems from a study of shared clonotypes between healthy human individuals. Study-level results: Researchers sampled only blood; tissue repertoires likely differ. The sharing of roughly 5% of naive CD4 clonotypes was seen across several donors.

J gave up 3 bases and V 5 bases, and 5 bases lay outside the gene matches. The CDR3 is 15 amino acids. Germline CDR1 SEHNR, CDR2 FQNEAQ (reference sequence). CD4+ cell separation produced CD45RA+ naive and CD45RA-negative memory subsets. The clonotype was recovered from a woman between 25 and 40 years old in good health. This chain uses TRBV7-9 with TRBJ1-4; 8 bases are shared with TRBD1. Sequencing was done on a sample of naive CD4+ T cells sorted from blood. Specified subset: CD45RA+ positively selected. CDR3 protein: CASSPMTGANEKLFF. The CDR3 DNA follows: TGTGCCAGCAGCCCTATGACAGGGGCTAATGAAAAACTGTTTTTT. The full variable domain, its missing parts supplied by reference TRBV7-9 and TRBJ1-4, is DTGVSQNPRHKITKRGQNVTFRCDPISEHNRLYWYRQTLGQGPEFLTYFQNEAQLEKSRLLSDRFSAERPKGSFSTLEIQRTEQGDSAMYLCASSPMTGANEKLFFGSGTQLSVL.